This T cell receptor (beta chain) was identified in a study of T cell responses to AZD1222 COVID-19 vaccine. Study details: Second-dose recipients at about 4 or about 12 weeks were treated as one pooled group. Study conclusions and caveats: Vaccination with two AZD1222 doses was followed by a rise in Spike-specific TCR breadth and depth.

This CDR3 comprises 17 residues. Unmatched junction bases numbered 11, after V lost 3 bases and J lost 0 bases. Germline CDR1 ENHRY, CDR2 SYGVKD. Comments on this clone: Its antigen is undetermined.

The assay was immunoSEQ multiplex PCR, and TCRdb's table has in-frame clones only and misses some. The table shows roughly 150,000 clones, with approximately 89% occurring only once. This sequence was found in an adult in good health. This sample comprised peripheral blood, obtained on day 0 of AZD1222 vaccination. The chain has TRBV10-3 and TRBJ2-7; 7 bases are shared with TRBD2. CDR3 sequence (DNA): TGTGCCATCAGTGAATTGGCCTCCGGCGGGAGCTCCTACGAGCAGTACTTC. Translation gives CAISELASGGSSYEQYF.